The present T cell receptor (beta chain) was sequenced within a study of blood T cell repertoires in COVID-19. At least ten counts were recorded for this clone. Clones were read by immunoSEQ multiplex PCR, and TCRdb kept only the in-frame ones, dropping some. The table has approximately 200,000 clones, roughly 81% seen once; the top ten hold around 11%. The TCR sequence derives from a woman of 80 years or more with COVID-19, enrolled during active disease. The specimen sequenced was peripheral blood.

This CDR3 reads CSVVTGDYGYTF. For the CDR3, the DNA is TGCAGCGTCGTGACAGGGGACTATGGCTACACCTTC. This chain uses TRBV29-1 with TRBJ1-2; 8 positions agree with TRBD1. CDR3 length: 12 amino acids. Germline CDR1 is SQVTM and CDR2 is ANQGSEA. The V segment lost 6 bases and the J segment 3 bases; nucleotides outside the gene matches: 3.